This entry lists 29 T cell receptor beta chains sequenced from one sample in a study of long-term antiretroviral therapy in people with HIV. Survey-level resolution applied to immunoSEQ assay v3.0. Sequencing was performed with immunoSEQ multiplex PCR; in TCRdb, only in-frame clones are kept and a portion is missing. The table has tens of thousands of clones, around nine tenths seen once. The sequences come from unsorted PBMCs, collected 5.2 years after starting antiretroviral therapy. All receptors derive from a middle-aged woman with HIV.

V is TRBV5-4 and J is TRBJ2-1; 7 bases line up with TRBD1. V shed 4 bases, J shed 0 bases, and the junction held 4 bases outside the gene matches. Germline loops: CDR1 SGHNT, CDR2 YYREEE (reference sequence). The CDR3 length is 15 residues. The CDR3 DNA follows: TGTGCCAGCAGCGCGGACAGGCGCTCCTACAATGAGCAGTTCTTC. Amino acids: CASSADRRSYNEQFF.

This clone has just a few counts. The chain links TRBV12-5 to TRBJ1-3; D uncertain. The V end lost 0 bases, the J end lost 2 bases, and 11 bases lay between the germline ends. Per germline, CDR1 LGHNT and CDR2 FRNRAP. This CDR3 contains 16 residues. The CDR3 DNA is TGTGCTAGTGGTTTGGTACGAAATGTCCCTGGAAACACCATATATTTT. This encodes CASGLVRNVPGNTIYF.

This chain uses TRBV7-9 with TRBJ1-2; no clear D gene. V lost 1 base, J lost 8 bases, and 14 bases lay in between. The CDR3 is 14 amino acids. The germline gives CDR1 SEHNR, CDR2 FQNEAQ (reference sequence). DNA for the CDR3: TGTGCCAGCAGCTTAGTGCTGGGATTTGTGGGCTACACCTTC. Amino acid sequence: CASSLVLGFVGYTF.

The chain recombines TRBV5-5 with TRBJ1-1, with 7 nucleotides matching TRBD1. Germline-derived CDR1 and CDR2 are SGHKS and YYEKEE (reference sequence). The CDR3 is 14 residues long. The V gene end was trimmed by 5 bases and the J gene end by 1 base; junction bases not matched to a gene: 5. The CDR3 here is CASRLGQTNTEAFF. CDR3 nucleotides: TGTGCCAGCAGGCTGGGACAGACGAACACTGAAGCTTTCTTT.

J is TRBJ1-1 and V is TRBV7-8; no clear D. Germline V gene sequence: CDR1 SGHVS, CDR2 FQNEAQ. Between the trimmed V and J ends, which lost 2 bases and 5 bases, there was a span of 12 bases. The CDR3 is made up of 14 amino acids. CDR3 sequence: CASSLTRRDTEAFF. The CDR3 DNA reads TGTGCCAGCAGCTTAACCCGCCGAGATACTGAAGCTTTCTTT.

V is TRBV10-3 and J is TRBJ2-7; D might be TRBD2 (5 bases). The CDR3 covers 15 residues. V was shortened by 3 bases and J by 2 bases, with 14 bases between the two germline ends. Germline lookup yields CDR1 ENHRY and CDR2 SYGVKD. CDR3 protein: CAISELGKEAYEQYF. The DNA of the CDR3 is TGTGCCATCAGTGAACTAGGTAAGGAGGCCTACGAGCAGTACTTC.

The gene calls are TRBV7-6 and TRBJ2-5; D unclear. The CDR3 consists of 12 residues. CDR1 and CDR2 from the germline V gene are SGHVS and FNYEAQ. With 5 bases removed from V and 5 bases from J, the gap between germline ends came to 9 bases. The CDR3 DNA follows: TGTGCCAGCAGCCCCAAGTGGGAGACCCAGTACTTC. Protein sequence: CASSPKWETQYF.

This clone was seen a few times. This chain uses TRBV13 with TRBJ2-7; D perhaps matches TRBD1 (5 bases). This CDR3 has 14 amino acids. Trimming removed 5 bases from V and 6 bases from J, with 17 bases in between. From germline, CDR1 is PRHDT and CDR2 FYEKMQ (reference sequence). CDR3 DNA sequence: TGTGCCAGCAGCATAACGACAGAGAGTAGCGAGCAGTACTTC. Translating it yields CASSITTESSEQYF.

The chain recombines TRBV4-1 with TRBJ2-3; tentative D call: TRBD1 (6 bases). Between the trimmed V and J ends, which lost 0 bases and 6 bases, there was a span of 7 bases. Germline values: CDR1 MGHRA, CDR2 YSYEKL. The CDR3 totals 13 residues. The CDR3 protein is CASSQDDRDTQYF. The DNA for the CDR3 is TGCGCCAGCAGCCAAGATGACAGGGATACGCAGTATTTT.

The V call is TRBV4-3, the J call TRBJ2-1; perhaps TRBD2 as D (7 bases). V lost 0 bases and J 3 bases, leaving 12 bases between the germline ends. The CDR3 has 16 amino acids. The V gene's germline CDR1 is LGHNA and CDR2 YSLEER. CDR3 bases: TGCGCCAGCAGCCAAGAGGGAGGGACAAACTACAATGAGCAGTTCTTC. The encoded protein is CASSQEGGTNYNEQFF.

The chain has TRBV11-3 and TRBJ1-6; D gene unclear. The CDR3 consists of 13 residues. Germline CDR1 and CDR2: SGHNT and YENEEA. Trimming shortened V by 5 bases and J by 2 bases, and 4 bases separated the two germline ends. CDR3 in DNA: TGTGCCAGCAGCCTTACCTATAATTCACCCCTCCACTTT. It yields the protein CASSLTYNSPLHF.

This clone was seen a few times. The J gene is TRBJ1-4, the V gene TRBV20-1; D is unclear. CDR3 length equals 11 residues. The V gene lost 5 bases and the J gene lost 6 bases, with 7 bases spanning the gap. Germline CDR1 reads DFQATT; CDR2 reads SNEGSKA (reference sequence). The CDR3 protein is CSAWRDEKLFF. As DNA, the CDR3 is TGCAGTGCTTGGCGGGATGAAAAACTGTTTTTT.

The genes are TRBV5-1 and TRBJ1-1; 9 positions match TRBD1. The CDR3 length is 11 residues. V was pared by 7 bases and J by 5 bases, with 0 bases of the junction left unmatched. CDR1 SGHRS and CDR2 YFSETQ come from the germline V gene. Here the CDR3 DNA reads TGCGCCAGCGGGACAGGGACTGAAGCTTTCTTT. Amino acids: CASGTGTEAFF. The variable domain in full, completed from reference TRBV5-1 and TRBJ1-1, reads KAGVTQTPRYLIKTRGQQVTLSCSPISGHRSVSWYQQTPGQGLQFLFEYFSETQRNKGNFPGRFSGRQFSNSRSEMNVSTLELGDSALYLCASGTGTEAFFGQGTRLTVV.

This chain links TRBV30 with TRBJ2-1; D is unclear. The CDR3 contains 11 residues. Germline assignment: CDR1 GTSNPN and CDR2 SVGIG (reference sequence). With 1 base removed from V and 6 bases from J, the gap between germline ends came to 4 bases. This CDR3 reads CAWSGVNEQFF. The CDR3 DNA is TGTGCCTGGAGTGGAGTCAATGAGCAGTTCTTC.

This chain joins TRBV29-1 and TRBJ1-1; D unclear. The CDR3 extends over 12 amino acids. V lost 3 bases and J 1 base, leaving 6 bases between the germline ends. Germline loops: CDR1 SQVTM, CDR2 ANQGSEA. The CDR3 DNA is TGCAGCGTTGACGGCGGGAACACTGAAGCTTTCTTT. It translates to CSVDGGNTEAFF.

The rearrangement joins TRBV29-1 to TRBJ2-1, with D unresolved. The germline CDR1 and CDR2 sequences are SQVTM and ANQGSEA. Trimming took 6 bases from V and 7 from J, leaving 16 bases between them. The CDR3 consists of 13 residues. The CDR3 region is CSVPLLAFNEQFF. CDR3 nucleotide sequence: TGCAGCGTGCCCCTCCTCGCGTTTAATGAGCAGTTCTTC.

The V call is TRBV6-4, the J call TRBJ2-7; no clear D. Looked up from germline, CDR1 is MRHNA and CDR2 is SNTAGT. Between the trimmed V and J ends, which lost 5 bases and 1 base, there was a span of 9 bases. This CDR3 has 13 residues. CDR3 in amino acids: CASSSQSSYEQYF. CDR3 DNA sequence: TGTGCCAGCAGTTCCCAAAGTTCCTACGAGCAGTACTTC.

The chain joins TRBV5-1 to TRBJ2-7, with D possibly being TRBD2 (6 bases). Germline V gene sequence: CDR1 SGHRS, CDR2 YFSETQ. Trimming cost V 2 bases and J 3 bases, with 9 bases left between them. This CDR3 region has 13 residues. This CDR3 is CASSLGLNYEQYF. DNA for the CDR3: TGCGCCAGCAGCTTAGGACTAAACTACGAGCAGTACTTC.

The J gene is TRBJ2-2, the V gene TRBV4-2; 8 bases are shared with TRBD2. The germline V gene encodes CDR1 LGHNA and CDR2 YNFKEQ. The CDR3 contains 16 residues. V lost 8 bases, J lost 4 bases, and 12 bases stayed unmatched. The CDR3 is CASGEALLAGTGELFF. The CDR3, as DNA: TGTGCCAGCGGAGAGGCGCTGCTAGCGGGCACCGGGGAGCTGTTTTTT.

The CDR3 protein is CASGGAGHYGYTF. CDR3 coding DNA: TGTGCCAGCGGGGGGGCCGGGCACTATGGCTACACCTTC. The chain carries TRBV21-1 and TRBJ1-2. TRBV21-1 is a listed pseudogene. CDR3 length equals 13 residues.

This sequence joins TRBV6-1 and TRBJ1-3; no definite D call. CDR1 and CDR2 from the germline V gene are MNHNS and SASEGT. This CDR3 is built from 15 residues. Trimming stripped 1 base from V and 0 bases from J, with 7 bases between. CDR3 sequence reads: CASSEVHYSGNTIYF. In DNA, the CDR3 is TGTGCCAGCAGTGAAGTCCACTACTCTGGAAACACCATATATTTT.

This clone has just one count. The chain recombines TRBV4-1 with TRBJ1-4, with D possibly TRBD1 on 5 matching bases. Germline V CDR1 and CDR2: MGHRA, YSYEKL. The CDR3 totals 14 residues. V gave up 1 base and J gave up 7 bases, with 10 bases separating them. The CDR3 nucleotides are TGCGCCAGCAGCCAAGCGGGGGATGCTGAAAAACTGTTTTTT. Its translation: CASSQAGDAEKLFF.

The rearrangement joins TRBV6-6 to TRBJ1-3, with 8 bases matching TRBD1. The V gene end was trimmed by 1 base and the J gene end by 4 bases; junction bases not matched to a gene: 6. Germline CDR1 is MNHNY and CDR2 is SVGAGI (reference sequence). CDR3 length equals 16 residues. The CDR3 loop reads CASSYLQGARGNTIYF. CDR3 bases: TGTGCCAGCAGTTACTTGCAGGGGGCACGAGGAAACACCATATATTTT.

The J gene is TRBJ2-3, the V gene TRBV5-1; tentatively, D is TRBD2 (6 bases). V was trimmed by 4 bases and J by 3 bases, leaving 18 bases between them. The CDR3 spans 16 residues. Per the germline V gene, CDR1 is SGHRS and CDR2 is YFSETQ. CDR3 DNA: TGCGCCAGCAGCCCTGGGGTAGGGACTTGGACAGATACGCAGTATTTT. Translated, it gives CASSPGVGTWTDTQYF.

This clone was detected a few times. This rearrangement joins TRBV10-2 to TRBJ1-5; possible D gene TRBD1, 6 bases. V dropped 3 bases and J dropped 0 bases, with 15 bases sitting between them. Per the germline V gene, CDR1 is WSHSY and CDR2 is SAAADI. The CDR3 loop spans 17 amino acids. The CDR3 sequence is CASSEFGQIYSNQPQHF. DNA for the CDR3: TGCGCCAGCAGTGAATTTGGACAGATCTATAGCAATCAGCCCCAGCATTTT.

The chain is built from TRBV28 and TRBJ1-1, with a possible D match to TRBD1 (5 bases). The CDR3 sequence is 15 residues long. Germline CDR1 MDHEN, CDR2 SYDVKM. Trimming took 2 bases from V and 0 from J, leaving 10 bases between them. This chain's CDR3 is CASSLAPGMNTEAFF. CDR3 nucleotide sequence: TGTGCCAGCAGTTTAGCCCCAGGGATGAACACTGAAGCTTTCTTT.

The chain combines TRBV7-2 with TRBJ1-1; 7 nucleotides align to TRBD1. The V gene end was trimmed by 8 bases and the J gene end by 1 base; junction bases not matched to a gene: 4. Germline CDR1 SGHTA, CDR2 FQGNSA. The CDR3 has 13 residues. The DNA of the CDR3 is TGTGCCAGCGCGCGACAGGGGAACACTGAAGCTTTCTTT. Translating gives CASARQGNTEAFF. Based on the CDR3 plus reference TRBV7-2 and TRBJ1-1, the full variable domain is GAGVSQSPSNKVTEKGKDVELRCDPISGHTALYWYRQSLGQGLEFLIYFQGNSAPDKSGLPSDRFSAERTGGSVSTLTIQRTQQEDSAVYLCASARQGNTEAFFGQGTRLTVV.

The V gene is TRBV5-1, the J gene TRBJ1-6; 8 bases match TRBD1. The CDR3 length is 15 residues. Germline V gives CDR1 SGHRS, CDR2 YFSETQ. The V gene end was trimmed by 4 bases and the J gene end by 7 bases; junction bases not matched to a gene: 7. The CDR3 bases are TGCGCCAGCAGCCCACAGGGGGTCGGAAATTCACCCCTCCACTTT. Its translation: CASSPQGVGNSPLHF.

The J gene is TRBJ1-2, the V gene TRBV7-9, with unresolved D. Deletions cut 0 bases from V and 4 bases from J, with 12 bases between. Germline CDR1 reads SEHNR; CDR2 reads FQNEAQ (reference sequence). The CDR3 has 15 residues. CDR3 in amino acids: CASSLALSEFYGYTF. The CDR3 DNA follows: TGTGCCAGCAGCTTAGCGCTCTCAGAATTCTATGGCTACACCTTC.